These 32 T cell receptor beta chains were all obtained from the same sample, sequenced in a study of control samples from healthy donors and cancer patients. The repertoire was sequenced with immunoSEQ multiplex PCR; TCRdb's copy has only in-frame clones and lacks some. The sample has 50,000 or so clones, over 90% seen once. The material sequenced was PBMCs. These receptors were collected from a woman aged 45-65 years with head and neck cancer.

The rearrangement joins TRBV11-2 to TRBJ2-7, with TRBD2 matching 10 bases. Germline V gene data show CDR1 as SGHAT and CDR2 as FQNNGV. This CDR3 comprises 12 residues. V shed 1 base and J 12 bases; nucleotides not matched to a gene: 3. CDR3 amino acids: CASSLVGTSAYF. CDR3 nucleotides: TGTGCCAGCAGCTTAGTAGGGACTAGCGCGTACTTC. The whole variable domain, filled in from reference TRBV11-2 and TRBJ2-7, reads EAGVAQSPRYKIIEKRQSVAFWCNPISGHATLYWYQQILGQGPKLLIQFQNNGVVDDSQLPKDRFSAERLKGVDSTLKIQPAKLEDSAVYLCASSLVGTSAYFGPGTRLTVT.

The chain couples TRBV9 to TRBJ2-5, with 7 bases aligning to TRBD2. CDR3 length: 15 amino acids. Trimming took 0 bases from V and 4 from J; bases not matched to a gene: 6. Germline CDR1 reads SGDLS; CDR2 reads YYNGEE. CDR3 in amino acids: CASSVAVGGIETQYF. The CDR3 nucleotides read TGTGCCAGCAGCGTAGCGGTCGGGGGGATAGAGACCCAGTACTTC. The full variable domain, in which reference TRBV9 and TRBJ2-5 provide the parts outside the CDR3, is DSGVTQTPKHLITATGQRVTLRCSPRSGDLSVYWYQQSLDQGLQFLIQYYNGEERAKGNILERFSAQQFPDLHSELNLSSLELGDSALYFCASSVAVGGIETQYFGPGTRLLVL.

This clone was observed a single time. This CDR3 reads CASSPAGTGLTDTQYF. Written as DNA, the CDR3 is TGTGCCAGTAGTCCCGCCGGGACAGGGCTCACAGATACGCAGTATTTT. The rearrangement links TRBV19 to TRBJ2-3; 9 bases agree with TRBD1. This CDR3 contains 16 residues. Trimming removed 5 bases from V and 2 bases from J; junction bases left unmatched: 8. Per the germline V gene, CDR1 is LNHDA and CDR2 is SQIVND (reference sequence).

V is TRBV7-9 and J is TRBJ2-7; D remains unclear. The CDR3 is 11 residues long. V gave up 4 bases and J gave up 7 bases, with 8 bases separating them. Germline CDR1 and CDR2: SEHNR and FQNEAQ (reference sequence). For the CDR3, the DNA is TGTGCCAGCAGCTACGGTGGAGAGCAGTACTTC. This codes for CASSYGGEQYF.

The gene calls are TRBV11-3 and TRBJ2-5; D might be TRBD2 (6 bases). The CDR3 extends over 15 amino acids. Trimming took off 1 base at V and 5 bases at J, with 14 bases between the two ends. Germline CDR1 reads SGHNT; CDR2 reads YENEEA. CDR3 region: CASSLGGRAGETQYF. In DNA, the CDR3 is TGTGCCAGCAGCTTAGGTGGTCGGGCGGGGGAGACCCAGTACTTC.

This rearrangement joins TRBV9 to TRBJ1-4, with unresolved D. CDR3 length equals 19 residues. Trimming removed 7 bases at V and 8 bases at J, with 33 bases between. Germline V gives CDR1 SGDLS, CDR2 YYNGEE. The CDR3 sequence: CASPVVSPLELRVREKLFF. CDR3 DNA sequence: TGTGCCAGCCCCGTAGTAAGTCCTTTAGAGCTTAGGGTGAGAGAAAAACTGTTTTTT.

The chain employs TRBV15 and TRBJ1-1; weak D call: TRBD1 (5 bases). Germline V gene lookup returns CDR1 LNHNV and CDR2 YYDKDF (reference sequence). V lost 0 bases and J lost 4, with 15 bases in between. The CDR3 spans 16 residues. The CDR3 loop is CATSRDRRGVFTEAFF. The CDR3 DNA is TGTGCCACCAGCAGAGATCGAAGAGGGGTGTTCACTGAAGCTTTCTTT.

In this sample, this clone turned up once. The CDR3 region is CASSVTPMNTEAFF. The CDR3 DNA sequence: TGTGCCAGCAGCGTAACCCCCATGAACACTGAAGCTTTCTTT. The gene calls are TRBV9 and TRBJ1-1; no clear D. The CDR3 is 14 amino acids. Germline loops: CDR1 SGDLS, CDR2 YYNGEE. The V and J ends lost 1 base and 0 bases respectively, with 7 bases between them.

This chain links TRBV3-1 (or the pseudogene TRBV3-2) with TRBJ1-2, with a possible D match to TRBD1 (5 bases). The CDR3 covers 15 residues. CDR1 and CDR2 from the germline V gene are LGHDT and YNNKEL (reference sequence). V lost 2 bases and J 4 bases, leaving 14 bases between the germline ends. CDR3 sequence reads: CASSQLRDGPYGYTF. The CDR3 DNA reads TGTGCCAGCAGCCAACTCCGGGACGGGCCCTATGGCTACACCTTC.

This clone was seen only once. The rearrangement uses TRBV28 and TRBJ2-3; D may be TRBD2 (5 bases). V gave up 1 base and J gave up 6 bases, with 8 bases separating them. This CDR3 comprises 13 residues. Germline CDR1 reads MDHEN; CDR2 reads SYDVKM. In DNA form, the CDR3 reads TGTGCCAGCAGTTTATTAGCGATGGATACGCAGTATTTT. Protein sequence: CASSLLAMDTQYF.

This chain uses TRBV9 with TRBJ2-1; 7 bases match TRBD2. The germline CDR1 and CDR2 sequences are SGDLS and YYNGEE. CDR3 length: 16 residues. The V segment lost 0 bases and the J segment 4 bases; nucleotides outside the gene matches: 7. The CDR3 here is CASSVGSSGTYNEQFF. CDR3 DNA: TGTGCCAGCAGCGTAGGGTCCAGCGGGACTTACAATGAGCAGTTCTTC. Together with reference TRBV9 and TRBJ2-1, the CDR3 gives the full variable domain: DSGVTQTPKHLITATGQRVTLRCSPRSGDLSVYWYQQSLDQGLQFLIQYYNGEERAKGNILERFSAQQFPDLHSELNLSSLELGDSALYFCASSVGSSGTYNEQFFGPGTRLTVL.

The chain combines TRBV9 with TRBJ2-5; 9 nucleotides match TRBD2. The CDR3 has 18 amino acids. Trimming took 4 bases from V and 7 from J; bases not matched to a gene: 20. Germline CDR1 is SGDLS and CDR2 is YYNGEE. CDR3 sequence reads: CASSSPAGQTPGLATQYF. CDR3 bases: TGTGCCAGCAGCTCCCCCGCGGGACAAACCCCGGGACTAGCGACCCAGTACTTC. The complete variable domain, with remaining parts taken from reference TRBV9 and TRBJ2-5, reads DSGVTQTPKHLITATGQRVTLRCSPRSGDLSVYWYQQSLDQGLQFLIQYYNGEERAKGNILERFSAQQFPDLHSELNLSSLELGDSALYFCASSSPAGQTPGLATQYFGPGTRLLVL.

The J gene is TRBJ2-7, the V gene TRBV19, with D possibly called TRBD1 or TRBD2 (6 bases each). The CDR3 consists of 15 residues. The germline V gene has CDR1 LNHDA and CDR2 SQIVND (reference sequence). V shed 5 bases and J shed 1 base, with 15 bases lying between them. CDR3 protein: CASSVGRDKSYEQYF. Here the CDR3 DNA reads TGTGCCAGTAGTGTGGGGCGGGACAAGTCCTACGAGCAGTACTTC.

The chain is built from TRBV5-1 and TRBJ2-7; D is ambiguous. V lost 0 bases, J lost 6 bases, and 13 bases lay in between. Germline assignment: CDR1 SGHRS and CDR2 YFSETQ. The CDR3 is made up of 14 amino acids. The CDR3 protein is CASSLAVSGSEQYF. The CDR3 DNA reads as TGCGCCAGCAGCTTGGCCGTCTCCGGGTCCGAGCAGTACTTC.

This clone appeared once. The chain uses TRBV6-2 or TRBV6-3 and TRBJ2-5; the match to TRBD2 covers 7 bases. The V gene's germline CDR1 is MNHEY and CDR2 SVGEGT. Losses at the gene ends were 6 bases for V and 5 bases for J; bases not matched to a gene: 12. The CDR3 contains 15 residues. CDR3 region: CASSHYSGPPETQYF. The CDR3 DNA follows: TGTGCCAGCAGCCACTATAGCGGGCCTCCGGAGACCCAGTACTTC.

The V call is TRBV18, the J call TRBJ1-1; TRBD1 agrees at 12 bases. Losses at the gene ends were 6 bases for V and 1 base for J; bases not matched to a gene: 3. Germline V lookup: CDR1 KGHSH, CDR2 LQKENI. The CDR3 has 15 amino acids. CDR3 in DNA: TGTGCCAGCTCTCCGGGACAGGGGGCGAACACTGAAGCTTTCTTT. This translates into CASSPGQGANTEAFF.

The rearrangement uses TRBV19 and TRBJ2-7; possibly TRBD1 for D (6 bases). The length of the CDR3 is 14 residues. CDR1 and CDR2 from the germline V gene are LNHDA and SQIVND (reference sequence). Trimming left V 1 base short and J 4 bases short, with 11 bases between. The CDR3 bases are TGTGCCAGTAGTATAGGGGGGCCAGCGTACGAGCAGTACTTC. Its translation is CASSIGGPAYEQYF. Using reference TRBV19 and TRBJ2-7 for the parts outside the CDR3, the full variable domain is DGGITQSPKYLFRKEGQNVTLSCEQNLNHDAMYWYRQDPGQGLRLIYYSQIVNDFQKGDIAEGYSVSREKKESFPLTVTSAQKNPTAFYLCASSIGGPAYEQYFGPGTRLTVT.

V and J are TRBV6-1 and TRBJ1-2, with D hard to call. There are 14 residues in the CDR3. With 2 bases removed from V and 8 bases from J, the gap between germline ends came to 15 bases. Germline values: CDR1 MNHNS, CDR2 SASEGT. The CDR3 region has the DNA TGTGCCAGCAGTGAAAAGGGTTTCCCGGGAGGCTACACCTTC. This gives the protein CASSEKGFPGGYTF.

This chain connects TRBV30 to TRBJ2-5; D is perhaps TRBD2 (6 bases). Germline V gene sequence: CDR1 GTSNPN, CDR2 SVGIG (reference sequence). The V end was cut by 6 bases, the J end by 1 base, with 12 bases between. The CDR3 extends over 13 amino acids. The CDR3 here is CACNRDSQETQYF. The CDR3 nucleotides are TGTGCCTGTAACCGGGACTCCCAAGAGACCCAGTACTTC.

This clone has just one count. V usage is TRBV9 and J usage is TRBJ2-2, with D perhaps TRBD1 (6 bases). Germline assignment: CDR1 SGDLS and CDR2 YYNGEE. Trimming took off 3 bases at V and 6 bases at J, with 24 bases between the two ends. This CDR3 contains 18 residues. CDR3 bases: TGTGCCAGCAGCGCAAGACAGGAGCTGAACCCTGATCCCGGGGAGCTGTTTTTT. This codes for CASSARQELNPDPGELFF.

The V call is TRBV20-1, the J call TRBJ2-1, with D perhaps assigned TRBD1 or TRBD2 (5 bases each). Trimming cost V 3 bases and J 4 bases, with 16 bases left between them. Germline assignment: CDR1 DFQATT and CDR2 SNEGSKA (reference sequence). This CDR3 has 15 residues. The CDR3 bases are TGCAGTGCTAGTGGGGCCAGCGGTGCATACAATGAGCAGTTCTTC. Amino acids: CSASGASGAYNEQFF.

The CDR3 DNA follows: TGTGCCACCAGTGATCTTGCTAGCAGACAGTTCTTC. Translated: CATSDLASRQFF. This chain links TRBV24-1 with TRBJ2-1; D perhaps matches TRBD2 (5 bases). V was clipped by 3 bases and J by 13 bases, with 12 bases between them. The CDR3 has 12 residues. Germline-derived CDR1 and CDR2 are KGHDR and SFDVKD.

CDR3 loop: CASNTGDFNEQFF. The CDR3 nucleotides are TGCGCCAGCAACACAGGGGATTTCAATGAGCAGTTCTTC. The gene calls are TRBV5-1 and TRBJ2-1; 7 bases align to TRBD1. With 6 bases clipped from V and 6 bases from J, the junction kept 6 bases outside the gene matches. The CDR3 length is 13 residues. Germline V gene lookup returns CDR1 SGHRS and CDR2 YFSETQ.

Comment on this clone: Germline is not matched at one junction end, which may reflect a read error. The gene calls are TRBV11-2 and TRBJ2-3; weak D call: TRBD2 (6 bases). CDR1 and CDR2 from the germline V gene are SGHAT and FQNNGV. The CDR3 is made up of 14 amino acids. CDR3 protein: CASRLAVSTDTQYF. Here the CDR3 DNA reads TGTGCCAGCAGATTAGCGGTTAGCACAGATACGCAGTATTTT.

The CDR3 spells CASSPTPGRETQYF. DNA of the CDR3: TGTGCCAGCAGTCCCACGCCGGGGCGAGAGACCCAGTACTTC. V gene TRBV28 combines with J gene TRBJ2-5; D might be TRBD1 or TRBD2, each matching 5 bases. Germline-derived CDR1 and CDR2 are MDHEN and SYDVKM. The V end lost 5 bases, the J end lost 4 bases, and 14 bases lay between the germline ends. The CDR3 has 14 residues.

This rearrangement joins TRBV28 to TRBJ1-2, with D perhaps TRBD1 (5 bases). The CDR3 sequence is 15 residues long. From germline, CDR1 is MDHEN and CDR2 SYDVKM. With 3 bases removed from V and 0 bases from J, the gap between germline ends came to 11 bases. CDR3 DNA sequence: TGTGCCAGCAGTTTGATAAGGGGCACTAACTATGGCTACACCTTC. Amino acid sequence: CASSLIRGTNYGYTF.

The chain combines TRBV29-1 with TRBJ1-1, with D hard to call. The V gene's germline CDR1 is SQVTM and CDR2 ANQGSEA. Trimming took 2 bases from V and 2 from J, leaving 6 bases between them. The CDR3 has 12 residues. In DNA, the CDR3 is TGCAGCGTTGAAAGCGTTAACACTGAAGCTTTCTTT. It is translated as CSVESVNTEAFF.

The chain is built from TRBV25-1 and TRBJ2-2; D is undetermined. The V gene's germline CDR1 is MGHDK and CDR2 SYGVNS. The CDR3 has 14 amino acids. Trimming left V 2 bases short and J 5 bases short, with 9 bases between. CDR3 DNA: TGTGCCAGCAGTGAAGGGCGAAAAACCGGGGAGCTGTTTTTT. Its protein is CASSEGRKTGELFF. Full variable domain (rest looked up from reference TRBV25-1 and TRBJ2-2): EADIYQTPRYLVIGTGKKITLECSQTMGHDKMYWYQQDPGMELHLIHYSYGVNSTEKGDLSSESTVSRIRTEHFPLTLESARPSHTSQYLCASSEGRKTGELFFGEGSRLTVL.

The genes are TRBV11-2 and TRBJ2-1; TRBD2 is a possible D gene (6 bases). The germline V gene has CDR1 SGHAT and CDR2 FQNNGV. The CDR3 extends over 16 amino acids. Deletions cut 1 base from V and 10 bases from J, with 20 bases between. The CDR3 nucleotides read TGTGCCAGCAGCTTAGGGGGTCCCGGGACTGGGCGGGAGCAGTTCTTC. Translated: CASSLGGPGTGREQFF. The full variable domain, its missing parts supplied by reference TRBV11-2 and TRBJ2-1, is EAGVAQSPRYKIIEKRQSVAFWCNPISGHATLYWYQQILGQGPKLLIQFQNNGVVDDSQLPKDRFSAERLKGVDSTLKIQPAKLEDSAVYLCASSLGGPGTGREQFFGPGTRLTVL.

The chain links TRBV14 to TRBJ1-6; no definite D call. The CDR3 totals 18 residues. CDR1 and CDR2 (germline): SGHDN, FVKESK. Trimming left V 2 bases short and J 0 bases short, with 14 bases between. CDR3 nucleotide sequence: TGTGCCAGCAGCCAATCAATTGGCGGTAGCTCCTATAATTCACCCCTCCACTTT. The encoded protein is CASSQSIGGSSYNSPLHF.

CDR3: CASSVGQAGPYGYTF. For the CDR3, the DNA is TGTGCCAGCAGCGTGGGACAGGCGGGACCCTATGGCTACACCTTC. The gene calls are TRBV5-4 and TRBJ1-2; TRBD1 agrees at 8 bases. The CDR3 runs 15 residues. V trimming: 4 bases; J trimming: 4 bases; junction bases outside the gene matches: 9. CDR1 SGHNT and CDR2 YYREEE come from the germline V gene (reference sequence).

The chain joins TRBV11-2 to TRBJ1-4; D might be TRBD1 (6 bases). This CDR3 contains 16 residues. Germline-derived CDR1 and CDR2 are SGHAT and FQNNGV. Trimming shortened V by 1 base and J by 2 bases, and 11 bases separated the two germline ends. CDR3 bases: TGTGCCAGCAGCTTAGGACAGGAGCATACTAATGAAAAACTGTTTTTT. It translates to CASSLGQEHTNEKLFF.